Sequencing of this TCR beta chain was carried out in a study of technical replicates of blood from a few donors. Clones were read by immunoSEQ multiplex PCR, and TCRdb kept only the in-frame ones, dropping some. Among 100,000 or so clones, about 96% were seen once, and the ten largest hold about 0.21%. The TCR comes from a human donor in good health. The sample was T cells isolated from PBMCs.

The CDR3 here is CASTRGDRTFSGANVLTF. CDR3 DNA: TGTGCCAGCACCCGGGGGGACAGGACCTTCTCTGGGGCCAACGTCCTGACTTTC. The rearrangement uses TRBV28 and TRBJ2-6; perhaps TRBD1 as D (8 bases). Trimming left V 7 bases short and J 0 bases short, with 19 bases between. The CDR3 extends over 18 amino acids. CDR1 is MDHEN, CDR2 SYDVKM, per germline.